This TCR beta chain appears in the sequencing data of a study of T cells in localized non-small cell lung cancer. General study results and limits: Clonality peaked in uninvolved adjacent lung rather than tumor. Median detection of top 100 tumor clones in adjacent lung was around 59 clones. Higher blood T cell density went with longer overall survival.

Concerning this clone: The antigen remains undetermined.

Assay: immunoSEQ multiplex PCR; the TCRdb copy retains only in-frame clones and omits some. The repertoire holds about 72,000 clones, with around 84% as singletons. This TCR came from a female donor at least 60 years old with stage I lung adenocarcinoma. The specimen was peripheral blood, collected before any cancer treatment.

CDR3 region: CASSSGQRNSPLHF. DNA for the CDR3: TGTGCCAGTAGTTCGGGACAGAGAAATTCACCCCTCCACTTT. This rearrangement joins TRBV19 to TRBJ1-6; 7 nucleotides line up with TRBD1. The CDR3 runs 14 residues. Germline CDR1 reads LNHDA; CDR2 reads SQIVND (reference sequence). The V gene end was trimmed by 5 bases and the J gene end by 7 bases; junction bases not matched to a gene: 5.